The TCR beta chain under discussion was sequenced for a study of T cells in Graves' hyperthyroidism and ophthalmopathy (dated by TCRdb to the late 2010s). About the full investigation: TCR V-J signatures able to tell the groups apart were searched for in a discovery cohort of 90 to 100 patients, of whom 43 had Graves' ophthalmopathy and around 56 had stable Graves' hyperthyroidism. Thyroid tissue and blood T-cell repertoires from about six Graves' hyperthyroidism patients were also compared in the study. An independent validation cohort of 18 to 20 hyperthyroidism patients and about 15 patients who later progressed to ophthalmopathy tested prospective prediction of ophthalmopathy. TCR Vbeta CDR3 sequencing of fewer than 150 peripheral blood samples (under 45 ophthalmopathy, about 75 hyperthyroidism and roughly 17 progressor patients) is reported in the paper. After sampling, hyperthyroidism patients received methimazole starting at 30 mg daily, and ophthalmopathy patients received high-dose intravenous methylprednisolone. The 75 to 100 discovery patients were randomly split 7:3 into training and test sets.

The CDR3 numbers 16 residues from cysteine through phenylalanine. The read is trimmed to its CDR3 DNA, 48 bases read in frame from base 1. CDR1 MDHEN and CDR2 SYDVKM are derived from the germline V gene. Trimming takes 6 bases off V and 9 bases off J; junction bases not matched to a gene: 19. Patients with uncontrolled infections, other autoimmune diseases, pregnancy or lactation were excluded. Clinical symptoms, serum thyroxine and TRAb, thyroid ultrasound, and orbital computed tomography formed the basis for the diagnoses. Trizol reagent was used to extract total RNA, and RNA quality was then checked on an Agilent 2100 Bioanalyzer. TCR beta CDR3 regions were amplified from RNA transcripts. The first round of RT-PCR for the TCR CDR3 was performed with the HTBI primer set and the Qiagen OneStep RT-PCR kit. Libraries were constructed in a second round of multiplex PCR, after which size selection and purification were carried out. Sequencing of the libraries was done on an Illumina HiSeq2000 using paired-end 100 bp reads. In the paper's pipeline: Raw data were processed with SOAPnuke, discarding reads with adapters, uncalled bases, mean Phred below 15, or no exact constant-primer or identifier match. COPE v1.2.5 was used to merge high-quality paired reads, and clonotypes were defined as unique nucleotide sequences. Clonotypes were aligned to IMGT TRBV, TRBD and TRBJ reference segments using MiTCR v1.1. The analysis was restricted to V-J combinations with a frequency above 0.0001, which together covered 99.2% of the repertoires. The TCS score was defined as F50 (clonal expansion) divided by E x V (chaos), with BLOSUM62-based TCRdist calculated between CDR3 peptides within each V-J. Welch's t-statistics and random forest reduced around 520 V-J features to 10 to 15, which were used in a naive Bayes classifier (R e1071). The similarity between thyroid and blood repertoires was quantified using the Morisita-Horn index. The public reads were quality trimmed at Q25 with fastp and then assembled into clones with MiXCR by TCRdb, keeping productive beta chains. All rows with the same CDR3 protein become a single entry with the most common DNA and genes. TCRdb's processing, not the authors', yielded these V and J calls. The sample data list 500,000 to 600,000 distinct CDR3 sequences, and 46% of these were observed just once. Of the sample, about two fifths falls within the top ten clones.

A remark on this clonotype: What antigen it recognizes has not been identified. No base quality information exists; no much larger clone differs at one position.

The research as a whole found: A 13 V-J signature model separated ophthalmopathy from stable hyperthyroidism, with 87.88% sensitivity and 81.08% specificity in cross-validation and 80%/75% in testing. In validation, the model predicted progression to ophthalmopathy with approximately 70% sensitivity and 72% to 85% specificity, a median of about six months before onset. Blood samples also contained most of the expanded thyroid clonotypes (frequency above 0.001), which suggests that blood repertoires may reflect thyroid immune responses. Sample size was not statistically predetermined, and blinding of investigators to group allocation was not performed.

The sequence links TRBV28 to TRBJ1-1; 7 bases in between match TRBD1. Specimen: peripheral blood or thyroid tissue (not recorded which). The receptor's source is an adult woman with Graves' disease, either hyperthyroidism or ophthalmopathy (not recorded which). The CDR3 amino acid sequence is: CASSTMGNRGHPKAFF. The sequence in DNA is TGTGCCAGCAGCACAATGGGGAACAGGGGTCACCCGAAAGCTTTCTTT.